This T cell receptor beta chain appears in the sequencing data of a study of shared clonotypes between healthy human individuals. Findings and limits, study-wide: The four-donor shared clonotypes exceeded non-shared clonotypes in generation probability, with non-shared ones scoring lower.

Comment on this clone: Its target is not known.

Samples underwent the assay at deep level. Produced via immunoSEQ multiplex PCR; TCRdb's table is partial and in-frame only. The table lists a few million clones, over 85% of them singletons, with roughly 0.36% in the top ten. Material: naive CD4+ T cells from PBMCs. The sample's subset: CD45RA+ positively selected. This TCR came from a man aged 18 to 29 in good health. Some clones in this sample may be carry-over from other donors' samples.

CDR3 sequence: CARSPSWGGMADTQYF. The CDR3 DNA reads as TGTGCCAGAAGCCCCTCCTGGGGGGGGATGGCAGATACGCAGTATTTT. The chain combines TRBV5-3 with TRBJ2-3; 7 bases line up with TRBD2. TRBV5-3 is reported as an ORF; its role is uncertain. The junction had 12 bases not matched to a gene; V was cut back by 4 bases and J by 4 bases. This CDR3 spans 16 amino acids.